This T cell receptor (beta chain) derives from a study of control samples from healthy donors and cancer patients. Germline lookup yields CDR1 KGHSH and CDR2 LQKENI. The CDR3 is made up of 16 amino acids. Trimming took 8 bases from V and 2 from J; bases not matched to a gene: 10. Some clones are missing from TCRdb's copy, which holds only in-frame ones; the method was immunoSEQ multiplex PCR. The sample consists of about 65,000 clones, 90% of them appearing once. This clone was counted only a few times. The TCR sequence derives from a woman between 45 and 60 years old with colorectal cancer. The source material was PBMCs. The chain joins TRBV18 to TRBJ2-2; 8 positions agree with TRBD1. The CDR3 reads CASRPGQGQNTGELFF. DNA of the CDR3: TGTGCCAGCAGACCTGGACAGGGCCAAAACACCGGGGAGCTGTTTTTT.